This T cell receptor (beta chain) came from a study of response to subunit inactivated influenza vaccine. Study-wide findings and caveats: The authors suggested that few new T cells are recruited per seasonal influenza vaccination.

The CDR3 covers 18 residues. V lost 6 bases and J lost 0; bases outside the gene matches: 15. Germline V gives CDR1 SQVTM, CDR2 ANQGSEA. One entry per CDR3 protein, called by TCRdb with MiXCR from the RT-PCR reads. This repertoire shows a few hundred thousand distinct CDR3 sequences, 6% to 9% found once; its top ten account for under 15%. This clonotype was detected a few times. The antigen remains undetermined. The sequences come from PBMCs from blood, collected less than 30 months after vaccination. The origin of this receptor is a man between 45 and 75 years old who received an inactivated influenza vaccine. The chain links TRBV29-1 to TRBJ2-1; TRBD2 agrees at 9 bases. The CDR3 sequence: CSVRGSSGTKSSYNEQFF. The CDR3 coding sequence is TGCAGCGTCCGGGGGTCTAGCGGGACTAAGAGCTCCTACAATGAGCAGTTCTTC.